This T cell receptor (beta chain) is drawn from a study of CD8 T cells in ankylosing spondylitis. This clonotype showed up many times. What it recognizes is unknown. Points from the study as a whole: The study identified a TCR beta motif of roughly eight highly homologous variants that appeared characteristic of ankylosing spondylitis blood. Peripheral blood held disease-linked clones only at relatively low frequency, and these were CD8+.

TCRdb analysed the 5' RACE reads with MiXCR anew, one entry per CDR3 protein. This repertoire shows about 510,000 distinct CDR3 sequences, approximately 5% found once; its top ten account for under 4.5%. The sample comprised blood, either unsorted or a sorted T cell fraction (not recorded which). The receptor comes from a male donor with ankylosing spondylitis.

In nucleotides, the CDR3 is TGTGCCAGCAGTCAAGACGTCGGGGGCTATGGCTACACCTTC. Encoded protein: CASSQDVGGYGYTF. This rearrangement joins TRBV6-1 to TRBJ1-2, with a possible D match to TRBD1 (5 bases). V lost 5 bases and J lost 4, with 14 bases in between. The CDR3 loop spans 14 amino acids. The germline V gene has CDR1 MNHNS and CDR2 SASEGT.